This T cell receptor beta chain was recovered during a study of blood T cell repertoires in COVID-19. In the original workflow: Counts of nucleated cells, estimated from reference gene primer amplification, were obtained. Libraries were prepared by immunoSEQ multiplex PCR; TCRdb keeps only in-frame clonotypes and omits some of them. D and trimming come from the DNA, and the V and J calls and clone size come from that table. The data hold 76,000 or so clones, with less than 90% observed a single time. This CDR3 spans 15 amino acids. Germline V CDR1 and CDR2: SGHVS, FQNEAQ. V trimming: 1 base; J trimming: 5 bases; junction bases outside the gene matches: 5.

The source of this sequence is a man older than 75 in a cohort sampled during active COVID-19. The chain couples TRBV7-8 to TRBJ2-7; 10 bases align to TRBD1. Sequences were obtained from peripheral blood. DNA for the CDR3: TGTGCCAGCAGCTTAGAGGGGGACAGGGGACACGAGCAGTACTTC. Translating it yields CASSLEGDRGHEQYF.